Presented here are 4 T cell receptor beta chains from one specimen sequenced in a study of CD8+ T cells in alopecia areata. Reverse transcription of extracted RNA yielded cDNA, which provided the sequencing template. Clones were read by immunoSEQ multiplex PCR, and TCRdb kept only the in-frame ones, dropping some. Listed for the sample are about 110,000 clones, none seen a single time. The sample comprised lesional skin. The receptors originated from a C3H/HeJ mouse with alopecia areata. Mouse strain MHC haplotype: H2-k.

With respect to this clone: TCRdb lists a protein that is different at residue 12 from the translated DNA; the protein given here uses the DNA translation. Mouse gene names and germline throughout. CDR3 amino acids: CASSISLLSGNTLYF. CDR3 DNA (partial): TGTGCCAGCAGTATCTCACTTCTTTCTGGAAATACG. The chain employs TRBV19 and TRBJ1-3; D gene unclear. The CDR3 is cut off 3 residues early in the read; its end comes from the germline J gene. The CDR3 totals 15 residues. Germline CDR1 is FNHDT and CDR2 is SITEND (reference sequence). Trimming shortened V by 2 bases and J by 0 bases, and 9 bases separated the two germline ends.

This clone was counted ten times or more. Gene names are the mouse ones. The CDR3: CASTGTGTTERLFF. The DNA read from the CDR3 is TGTGCCAGCACCGGGACAGGGACGACCGAA. The V and J genes are TRBV13-3 and TRBJ1-4; 9 bases map to TRBD1. The CDR3 extends 4 residues past the end of the read, so its final part is completed from the germline J gene. This CDR3 spans 14 amino acids. Germline V gives CDR1 NNHDY, CDR2 SYVADS. Complete variable domain (other parts from reference TRBV13-3 and TRBJ1-4): EAAVTQSPRSKVAVTGGKVTLSCHQTNNHDYMYWYRQDTGHGLRLIHYSYVADSTEKGDIPDGYKASRPSQENFSLILELASLSQTAVYFCASTGTGTTERLFFGHGTKLSVL.

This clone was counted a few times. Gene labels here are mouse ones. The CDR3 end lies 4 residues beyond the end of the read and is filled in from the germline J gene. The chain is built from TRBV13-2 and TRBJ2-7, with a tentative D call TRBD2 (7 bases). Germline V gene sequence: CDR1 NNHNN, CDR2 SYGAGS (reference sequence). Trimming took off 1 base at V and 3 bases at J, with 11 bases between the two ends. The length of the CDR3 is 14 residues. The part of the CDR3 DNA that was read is TGTGCCAGCGGTGATATTGGGGGGCGCTAT. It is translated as CASGDIGGRY. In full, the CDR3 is CASGDIGGRYEQYF.

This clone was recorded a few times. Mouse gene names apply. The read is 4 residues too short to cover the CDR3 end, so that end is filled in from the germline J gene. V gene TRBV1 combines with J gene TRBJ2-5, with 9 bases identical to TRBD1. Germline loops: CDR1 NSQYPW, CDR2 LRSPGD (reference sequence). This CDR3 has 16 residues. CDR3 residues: CTCSAESGTGKDTQYF. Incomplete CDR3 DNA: TGCACCTGCAGTGCAGAAAGCGGGACAGGGAAAGAC.